This T cell receptor beta chain was identified in a study of T cell clones after liver transplantation. TCRdb's table, derived via immunoSEQ multiplex PCR, lists solely in-frame clones and lacks some. In the table there are roughly 80,000 clones, roughly 80% of which are singletons. Trimming stripped 3 bases from V and 5 bases from J, with 10 bases between. CDR1 SEHNR and CDR2 FQNEAQ come from the germline V gene (reference sequence). The CDR3 totals 13 residues. The chain is built from TRBV7-9 and TRBJ2-5; D is unresolved. This sample comprised CD4+ T cells from blood, obtained at the 22-month timepoint. This TCR was sampled from a human patient who received a liver transplant. Some T cells may have come from the graft donor. The CDR3 here is CASSLGNGETQYF. The CDR3 nucleotides are TGTGCCAGCAGCTTGGGGAATGGGGAGACCCAGTACTTC.